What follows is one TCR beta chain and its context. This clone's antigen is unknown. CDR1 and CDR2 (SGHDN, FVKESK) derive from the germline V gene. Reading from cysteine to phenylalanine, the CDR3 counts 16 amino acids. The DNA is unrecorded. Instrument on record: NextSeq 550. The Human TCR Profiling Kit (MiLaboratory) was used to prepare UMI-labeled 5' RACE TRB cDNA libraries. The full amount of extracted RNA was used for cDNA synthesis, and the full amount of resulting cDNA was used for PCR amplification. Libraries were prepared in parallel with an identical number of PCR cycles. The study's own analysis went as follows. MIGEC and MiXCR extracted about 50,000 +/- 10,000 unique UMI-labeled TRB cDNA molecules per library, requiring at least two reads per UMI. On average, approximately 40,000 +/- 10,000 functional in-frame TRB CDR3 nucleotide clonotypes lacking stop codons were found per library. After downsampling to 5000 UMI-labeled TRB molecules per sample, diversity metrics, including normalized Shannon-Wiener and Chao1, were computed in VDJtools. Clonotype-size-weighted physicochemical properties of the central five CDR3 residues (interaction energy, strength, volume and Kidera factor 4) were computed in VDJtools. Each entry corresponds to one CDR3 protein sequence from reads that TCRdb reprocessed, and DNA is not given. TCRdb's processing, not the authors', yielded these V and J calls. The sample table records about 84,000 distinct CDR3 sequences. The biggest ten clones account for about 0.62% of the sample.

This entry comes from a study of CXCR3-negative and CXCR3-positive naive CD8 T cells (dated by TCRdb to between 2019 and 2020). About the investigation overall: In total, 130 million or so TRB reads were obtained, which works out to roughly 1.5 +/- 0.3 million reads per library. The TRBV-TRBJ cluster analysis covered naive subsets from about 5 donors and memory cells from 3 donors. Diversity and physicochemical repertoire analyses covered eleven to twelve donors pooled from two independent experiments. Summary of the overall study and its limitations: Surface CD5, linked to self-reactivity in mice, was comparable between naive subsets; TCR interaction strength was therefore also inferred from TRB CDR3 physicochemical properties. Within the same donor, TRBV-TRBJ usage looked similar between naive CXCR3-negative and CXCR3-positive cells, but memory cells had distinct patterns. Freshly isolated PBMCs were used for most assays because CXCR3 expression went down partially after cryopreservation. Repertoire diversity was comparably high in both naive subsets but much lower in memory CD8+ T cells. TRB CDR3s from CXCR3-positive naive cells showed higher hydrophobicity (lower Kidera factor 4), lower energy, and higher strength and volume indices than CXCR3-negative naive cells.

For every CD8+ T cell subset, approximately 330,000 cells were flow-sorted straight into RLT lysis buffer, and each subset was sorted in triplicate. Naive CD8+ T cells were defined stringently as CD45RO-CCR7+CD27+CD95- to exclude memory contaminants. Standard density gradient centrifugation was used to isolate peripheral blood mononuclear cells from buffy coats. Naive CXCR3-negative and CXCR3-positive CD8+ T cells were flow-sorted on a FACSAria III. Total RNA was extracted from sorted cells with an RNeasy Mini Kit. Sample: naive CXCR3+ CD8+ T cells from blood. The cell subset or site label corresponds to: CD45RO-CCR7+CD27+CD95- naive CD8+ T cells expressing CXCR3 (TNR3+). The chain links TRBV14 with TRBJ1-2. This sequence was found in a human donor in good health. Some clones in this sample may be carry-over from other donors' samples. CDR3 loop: CASSQDPGTSHYGYTF. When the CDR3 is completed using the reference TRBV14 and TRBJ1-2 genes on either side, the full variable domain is EAGVTQFPSHSVIEKGQTVTLRCDPISGHDNLYWYRRVMGKEIKFLLHFVKESKQDESGMPNNRFLAERTGGTYSTLKVQPAELEDSGVYFCASSQDPGTSHYGYTFGSGTRLTVV.